The clone carrying this T cell receptor (beta chain) turned up a few times. The antigen is not known. The record originates from a study of vaccination effects on CD4 cells after COVID-19. Some clones are missing from TCRdb's copy, which holds only in-frame ones; the method was immunoSEQ multiplex PCR. The table includes approximately 30,000 clones, less than 75% detected once. The CDR3 loop spans 15 amino acids. The germline CDR1 and CDR2 sequences are LGHDT and YNNKEL (reference sequence). Trimming removed 7 bases from V and 1 base from J, with 16 bases in between. Culture proceeded for more than 8 days, and CD4+ T cells were then isolated.

The sequencing used CD4+ T cells from PBMCs cultured without peptide, collected before COVID-19 vaccination. The TCR comes from a human donor who received a COVID-19 vaccine. The chain uses TRBV3-1 (or the pseudogene TRBV3-2) and TRBJ1-1, with a weak D call TRBD1 (6 bases). Written as DNA, the CDR3 is TGTGCCAGCATCCCAGAGGGGGGGGAGAACACTGAAGCTTTCTTT. It encodes CASIPEGGENTEAFF.